What follows are 6 T cell receptor beta chains derived from one specimen sequenced in a study of CD8 T cells in Susac syndrome. RNA in amounts of about 0.5 to 1 ug was reverse transcribed with random hexamers. TCRdb used MiXCR to reprocess the immunoSEQ multiplex PCR reads, holding one entry per CDR3 protein. The repertoire consists of 300,000 to 350,000 distinct CDR3 sequences, with about 90% occurring once and the leading ten covering 0.065%. Source material: CD4+ T cells from PBMCs. The receptors derive from a human donor with multiple sclerosis.

V usage is TRBV5-1 and J usage is TRBJ2-2; D possibly corresponds to TRBD1 (7 bases). V was pared by 0 bases and J by 7 bases, with 16 bases between. CDR1 is SGHRS, CDR2 YFSETQ, per germline. The CDR3 is 16 residues long. The CDR3 bases are TGCGCCAGCAGCTTGGTGCGGGACAGTATCGACGGGGAGCTGTTTTTT. Amino acid sequence: CASSLVRDSIDGELFF.

The chain combines TRBV20-1 with TRBJ2-3; D is unclear. The CDR3 extends over 13 amino acids. The germline V gene encodes CDR1 DFQATT and CDR2 SNEGSKA (reference sequence). V lost 6 bases, J lost 6 bases, and 16 bases lay in between. CDR3 amino acids: CSAYASAGDTQYF. The CDR3 DNA sequence: TGCAGTGCCTATGCGTCGGCTGGGGATACGCAGTATTTT.

The chain recombines TRBV7-9 with TRBJ1-4, with TRBD1 matching 7 bases. The CDR3 consists of 14 residues. Germline V gives CDR1 SEHNR, CDR2 FQNEAQ (reference sequence). V lost 2 bases and J lost 8; bases outside the gene matches: 5. DNA for the CDR3: TGTGCCAGCAGCTTAACGGGGACAGCAGAAAAACTGTTTTTT. It codes for CASSLTGTAEKLFF. Based on the CDR3 plus reference TRBV7-9 and TRBJ1-4, the full variable domain is DTGVSQNPRHKITKRGQNVTFRCDPISEHNRLYWYRQTLGQGPEFLTYFQNEAQLEKSRLLSDRFSAERPKGSFSTLEIQRTEQGDSAMYLCASSLTGTAEKLFFGSGTQLSVL.

The genes are TRBV12-3 or TRBV12-4 and TRBJ2-7; D not certain. The CDR3 covers 14 residues. Between the trimmed V and J ends, which lost 6 bases and 2 bases, there was a span of 14 bases. The CDR3 coding sequence is TGTGCCAGCAGCTCTACTACCCCGCCCTACGAGCAGTACTTC. Protein sequence: CASSSTTPPYEQYF.

This chain uses TRBV30 with TRBJ1-1; unclear D gene. Trimming left V 0 bases short and J 9 bases short, with 14 bases between. The germline V gene encodes CDR1 GTSNPN and CDR2 SVGIG (reference sequence). This CDR3 is built from 13 residues. The CDR3, as DNA: TGTGCCTGGAGTGTACAAGACGGACTCCAAGCTTTCTTT. Protein sequence: CAWSVQDGLQAFF. The variable domain in full, completed from reference TRBV30 and TRBJ1-1, reads SQTIHQWPATLVQPVGSPLSLECTVEGTSNPNLYWYRQAAGRGLQLLFYSVGIGQISSEVPQNLSASRPQDRQFILSSKKLLLSDSGFYLCAWSVQDGLQAFFGQGTRLTVV.

The chain joins TRBV5-1 to TRBJ2-1; a possible D gene is TRBD2 (6 bases). The germline V gene has CDR1 SGHRS and CDR2 YFSETQ. Trimming removed 0 bases from V and 6 bases from J, with 16 bases in between. This CDR3 has 16 amino acids. CDR3 nucleotide sequence: TGCGCCAGCAGCTTGGACGGCGGGGAGTTGGGCAATGAGCAGTTCTTC. Its translation: CASSLDGGELGNEQFF.